This TCR beta chain was found in a study of beta chain features in type 1 diabetes. With respect to this clone: The antigen is not known.

The authors reverse transcribed all of the isolated RNA, so sequencing captured expressed TCRB transcripts. There were about 3.57 million reads on average in the naive, central memory and regulatory T cell samples. This table comes from immunoSEQ multiplex PCR, and its TCRdb copy is limited to in-frame clones, with some not included. This table has more than 300,000 clones, 10% to 15% appearing once. The CDR3 totals 11 residues. Germline V gene lookup returns CDR1 SGHTA and CDR2 FQGNSA. Trimming removed 4 bases at V and 9 bases at J, with 7 bases between. Study conclusions and caveats: All four CD4+ subsets from Type 1 diabetes patients carried moderately but significantly shorter TCRB CDR3s. Equally in patients and controls, shorter templates might have been favored by PCR.

The chain uses TRBV7-2 and TRBJ2-1, with D perhaps matching TRBD2 (5 bases). Sequenced sample: naive CD4+ T cells from blood. The TCR sequence derives from a woman in her late teens or twenties with type 1 diabetes. CDR3 DNA sequence: TGTGCCAGCAGCTACGGGGTTGAGCAGTTCTTC. As protein: CASSYGVEQFF.